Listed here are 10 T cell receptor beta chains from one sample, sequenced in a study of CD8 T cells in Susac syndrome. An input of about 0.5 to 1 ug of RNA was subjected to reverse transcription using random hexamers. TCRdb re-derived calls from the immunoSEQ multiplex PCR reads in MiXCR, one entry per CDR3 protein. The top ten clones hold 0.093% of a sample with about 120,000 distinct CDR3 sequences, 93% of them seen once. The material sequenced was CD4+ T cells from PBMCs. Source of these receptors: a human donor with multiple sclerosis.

CDR3 residues: CSAEGSSNQPQHF. Written as DNA, the CDR3 is TGCAGTGCGGAGGGTTCGAGCAATCAGCCCCAGCATTTT. V and J are TRBV20-1 and TRBJ1-5, with unresolved D. CDR1 is DFQATT, CDR2 SNEGSKA, per germline (reference sequence). The CDR3 loop spans 13 amino acids. V was shortened by 6 bases and J by 1 base, with 10 bases between the two germline ends.

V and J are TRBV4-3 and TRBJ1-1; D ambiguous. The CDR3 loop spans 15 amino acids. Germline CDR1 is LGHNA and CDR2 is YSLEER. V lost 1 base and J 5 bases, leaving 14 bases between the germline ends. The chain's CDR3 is CASSQGPDSGTEAFF. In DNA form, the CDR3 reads TGCGCCAGCAGCCAAGGCCCGGACTCGGGTACTGAAGCTTTCTTT.

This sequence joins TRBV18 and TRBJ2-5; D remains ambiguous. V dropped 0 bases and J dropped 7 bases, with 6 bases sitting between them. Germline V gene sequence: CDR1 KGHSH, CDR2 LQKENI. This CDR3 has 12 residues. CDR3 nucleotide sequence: TGTGCCAGCTCACCACCCGCAGGGACCCAGTACTTC. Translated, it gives CASSPPAGTQYF.

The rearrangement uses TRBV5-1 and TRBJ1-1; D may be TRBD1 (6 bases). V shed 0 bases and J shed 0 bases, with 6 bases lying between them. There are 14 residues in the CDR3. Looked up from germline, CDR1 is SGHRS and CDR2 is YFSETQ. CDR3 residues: CASSLGDMNTEAFF. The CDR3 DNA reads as TGCGCCAGCAGCTTGGGGGACATGAACACTGAAGCTTTCTTT.

The CDR3 is CATSIGDRGWNQPQHF. As DNA, the CDR3 is TGTGCCACCAGCATTGGAGACAGGGGTTGGAATCAGCCCCAGCATTTT. V is TRBV15 and J is TRBJ1-5; TRBD1 agrees at 8 bases. CDR1 is LNHNV and CDR2 is YYDKDF in the germline V gene (reference sequence). V lost 4 bases and J lost 4; bases outside the gene matches: 9. This CDR3 comprises 16 residues.

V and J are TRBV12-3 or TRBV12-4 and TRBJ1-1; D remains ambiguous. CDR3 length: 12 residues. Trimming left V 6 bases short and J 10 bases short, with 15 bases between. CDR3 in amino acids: CASSRHDVGAFF. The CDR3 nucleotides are TGTGCCAGCAGCAGACACGACGTGGGAGCTTTCTTT.

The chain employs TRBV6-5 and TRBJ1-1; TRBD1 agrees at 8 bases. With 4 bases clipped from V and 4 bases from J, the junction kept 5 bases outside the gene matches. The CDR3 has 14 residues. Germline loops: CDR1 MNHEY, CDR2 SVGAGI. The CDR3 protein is CASSLDRVGTEAFF. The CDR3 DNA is TGTGCCAGCAGTTTGGACAGGGTCGGCACTGAAGCTTTCTTT.

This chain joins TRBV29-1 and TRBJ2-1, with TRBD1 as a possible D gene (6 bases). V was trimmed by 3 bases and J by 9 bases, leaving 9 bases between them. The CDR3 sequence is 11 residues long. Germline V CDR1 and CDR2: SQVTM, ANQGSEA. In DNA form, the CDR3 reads TGCAGCGTTGAGAGGGGGAGTGAGCAGTTCTTC. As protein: CSVERGSEQFF.

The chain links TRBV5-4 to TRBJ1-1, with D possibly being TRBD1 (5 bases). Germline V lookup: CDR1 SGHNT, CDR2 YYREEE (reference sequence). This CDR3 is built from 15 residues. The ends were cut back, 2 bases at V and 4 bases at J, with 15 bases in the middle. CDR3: CASSFAPQGGTEAFF. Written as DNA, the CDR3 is TGTGCCAGCAGCTTCGCCCCCCAGGGCGGCACTGAAGCTTTCTTT.

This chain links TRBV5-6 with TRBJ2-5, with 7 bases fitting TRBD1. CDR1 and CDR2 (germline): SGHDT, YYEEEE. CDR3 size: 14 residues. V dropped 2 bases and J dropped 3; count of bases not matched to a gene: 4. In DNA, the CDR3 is TGTGCCAGCAGCTTATCCGGGACAGAAGAGACCCAGTACTTC. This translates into CASSLSGTEETQYF.